These 30 T cell receptor beta chains share one sample of origin, sequenced in a study of HIV-infected children after antiretroviral therapy interruption. Treatment in this sample: PENTA 11 planned treatment interruption arm or continuous ART arm. RNA-based 3' RACE libraries used unique molecular identifiers. MiXCR, applied by TCRdb to the 3' RACE reads, yields one record per CDR3 protein. The sample has 90,000 or so distinct CDR3 sequences; around 6.9% are singletons. Sample: CD45RA+ CD4+ T cells from PBMCs, pooled from several time points, taken from a donor given antiretroviral therapy, either interrupted or continuous. Subset of the sample: naive CD4+ CD45RA+ CD45RO- T cells. The receptors shown here come from a pool of human donors with HIV.

This clonotype was counted between two and nine times. The chain joins TRBV18 to TRBJ2-1; 9 nucleotides agree with TRBD1. CDR1 is KGHSH and CDR2 is LQKENI in the germline V gene. The CDR3 has 15 amino acids. Unmatched junction bases numbered 5, after V lost 0 bases and J lost 8 bases. In DNA form, the CDR3 reads TGTGCCAGCTCACCACCCGGGACAGGGCTCCATGAGCAGTTCTTC. The encoded protein is CASSPPGTGLHEQFF.

The sample holds many counts of this clonotype. V and J are TRBV19 and TRBJ2-2; no clear D. The V gene's germline CDR1 is LNHDA and CDR2 SQIVND (reference sequence). The CDR3 is made up of 12 amino acids. V shed 7 bases and J shed 6 bases, with 9 bases lying between them. CDR3 sequence: CASTKSAGELFF. In DNA form, the CDR3 reads TGTGCCAGTACGAAGTCGGCCGGGGAGCTGTTTTTT.

This clonotype was detected only a few times. The chain combines TRBV5-6 with TRBJ2-1, with D maybe TRBD1 (6 bases). Germline CDR1 is SGHDT and CDR2 is YYEEEE. Trimming removed 1 base from V and 4 bases from J, with 15 bases in between. The CDR3 covers 16 residues. For the CDR3, the DNA is TGTGCCAGCAGCTTGAGGTGGGGGCTCCGGTACAATGAGCAGTTCTTC. This gives the protein CASSLRWGLRYNEQFF.

This clonotype was recorded at least ten times. V usage is TRBV14 and J usage is TRBJ2-5; 11 bases line up with TRBD2. Germline trimming cut 1 base from V and 0 bases from J; bases unmatched to any gene: 4. Germline-derived CDR1 and CDR2 are SGHDN and FVKESK. This CDR3 is built from 17 residues. The CDR3 bases are TGTGCCAGCAGCCAAGGACTAGCGGGAAGATACCAAGAGACCCAGTACTTC. Protein: CASSQGLAGRYQETQYF.

This clonotype has just a few counts. This chain uses TRBV6-6 with TRBJ2-2; D perhaps matches TRBD1 (5 bases). This CDR3 has 14 amino acids. Trimming cost V 8 bases and J 0 bases, with 10 bases left between them. Per the germline V gene, CDR1 is MNHNY and CDR2 is SVGAGI (reference sequence). The CDR3 spells CASQRGANTGELFF. CDR3 nucleotide sequence: TGTGCCAGCCAAAGGGGCGCGAACACCGGGGAGCTGTTTTTT.

Turning to this clonotype: A much larger clone lies a single base off, so this may be a read error. The chain has TRBV13 and TRBJ1-1; D not resolved. In germline, CDR1 is PRHDT, CDR2 FYEKMQ (reference sequence). Trimming took 3 bases from V and 7 from J, leaving 9 bases between them. The CDR3 loop spans 12 amino acids. DNA for the CDR3: TGTGCCAGCAGCTTTCGACGGAATGAAGCTTTCTTT. It codes for CASSFRRNEAFF.

This clonotype was observed at least ten times. The rearrangement joins TRBV20-1 to TRBJ2-7; D tentatively reads TRBD1 or TRBD2 (5 bases each). V was shortened by 3 bases and J by 4 bases, with 19 bases between the two germline ends. Per germline, CDR1 DFQATT and CDR2 SNEGSKA (reference sequence). This CDR3 comprises 15 residues. In DNA form, the CDR3 reads TGCAGTGCTAGGAAGCGCACGGGACCGGAATACGAGCAGTACTTC. It encodes CSARKRTGPEYEQYF.

The sample holds many counts of this clonotype. V is TRBV6-1 and J is TRBJ2-6; no clear D. Trimming took off 7 bases at V and 4 bases at J, with 8 bases between the two ends. CDR3 length equals 13 residues. The germline gives CDR1 MNHNS, CDR2 SASEGT. The CDR3 sequence: CASNIPGANVLTF. The DNA of the CDR3 is TGTGCCAGCAACATCCCCGGGGCCAACGTCCTGACTTTC.

This clonotype showed up many times. The V and J genes are TRBV25-1 and TRBJ1-5; no clear D gene. Between the trimmed V and J ends, which lost 1 base and 0 bases, there was a span of 13 bases. Looked up from germline, CDR1 is MGHDK and CDR2 is SYGVNS. This CDR3 contains 17 residues. The CDR3 protein is CASSECPVANSNQPQHF. In DNA form, the CDR3 reads TGTGCCAGCAGTGAATGTCCAGTAGCAAATAGCAATCAGCCCCAGCATTTT.

This clonotype was seen more than once but under ten times. The CDR3 DNA follows: TGTGCCAGTAGTTCGCTCTGGGGATTTAGGGAGACCCAGTACTTC. Translating it yields CASSSLWGFRETQYF. This chain joins TRBV19 and TRBJ2-5, with unresolved D. Germline CDR1 LNHDA, CDR2 SQIVND (reference sequence). CDR3 length equals 15 residues. The V and J ends lost 5 bases and 5 bases respectively, with 18 bases between them.

V and J are TRBV19 and TRBJ2-2; D remains unclear. Germline lookup yields CDR1 LNHDA and CDR2 SQIVND (reference sequence). This CDR3 has 11 amino acids. V lost 8 bases to trimming and J lost 1 base, with 2 bases between them. CDR3 sequence (DNA): TGTGCCAGTCGGAACACCGGGGAGCTGTTTTTT. Amino acid sequence: CASRNTGELFF. Full variable domain (rest looked up from reference TRBV19 and TRBJ2-2): DGGITQSPKYLFRKEGQNVTLSCEQNLNHDAMYWYRQDPGQGLRLIYYSQIVNDFQKGDIAEGYSVSREKKESFPLTVTSAQKNPTAFYLCASRNTGELFFGEGSRLTVL.

This sequence joins TRBV3-1 and TRBJ2-7; no firm D call. Germline V gene lookup returns CDR1 LGHDT and CDR2 YNNKEL (reference sequence). With 0 bases removed from V and 2 bases from J, the gap between germline ends came to 8 bases. The CDR3 is made up of 14 amino acids. The chain's CDR3 is CASSQDHAAYEQYF. Here the CDR3 DNA reads TGTGCCAGCAGCCAAGACCACGCCGCCTACGAGCAGTACTTC.

The genes are TRBV7-2 and TRBJ2-7, with D perhaps matching TRBD2 (5 bases). Germline V CDR1 and CDR2: SGHTA, FQGNSA. Trimming left V 1 base short and J 5 bases short, with 18 bases between. This CDR3 is 16 amino acids long. DNA for the CDR3: TGTGCCAGCAGCTTAGTTTTCGGTTGGGTCGGGGACGAGCAGTACTTC. Translation gives CASSLVFGWVGDEQYF. Full variable domain (rest looked up from reference TRBV7-2 and TRBJ2-7): GAGVSQSPSNKVTEKGKDVELRCDPISGHTALYWYRQSLGQGLEFLIYFQGNSAPDKSGLPSDRFSAERTGGSVSTLTIQRTQQEDSAVYLCASSLVFGWVGDEQYFGPGTRLTVT.

This clonotype came up many times. The chain links TRBV11-2 to TRBJ1-5; D uncertain. Looked up from germline, CDR1 is SGHAT and CDR2 is FQNNGV. Trimming took 1 base from V and 9 from J, leaving 10 bases between them. This CDR3 has 13 amino acids. In DNA form, the CDR3 reads TGTGCCAGCAGCTTAGTAATTCGTGGGCCCCAGCATTTT. Its translation is CASSLVIRGPQHF.

The table lists this clonotype with many counts. J is TRBJ2-1 and V is TRBV5-6; no definite D call. CDR1 and CDR2 (germline): SGHDT, YYEEEE. CDR3 length equals 11 residues. V was trimmed by 0 bases and J by 13 bases, leaving 8 bases between them. The CDR3 sequence is CASSLGALQFF. The CDR3 DNA reads as TGTGCCAGCAGCTTGGGTGCCTTACAGTTCTTC.

This clonotype has a count of ten or more. The gene calls are TRBV5-1 and TRBJ2-6; D remains ambiguous. The CDR3 consists of 17 residues. CDR1 is SGHRS and CDR2 is YFSETQ in the germline V gene. Trimming removed 0 bases from V and 1 base from J, with 11 bases in between. The CDR3 loop reads CASSLVRTLSGANVLTF. The CDR3 nucleotides read TGCGCCAGCAGCTTGGTGCGTACCCTATCTGGGGCCAACGTCCTGACTTTC.

This clonotype was recorded a few times. The V and J genes are TRBV5-6 and TRBJ1-1, with D possibly being TRBD1 (6 bases). This CDR3 contains 16 residues. The germline V gene has CDR1 SGHDT and CDR2 YYEEEE. V was clipped by 3 bases and J by 4 bases, with 19 bases between them. CDR3 in DNA: TGTGCCAGCAGCTCATACCAACAGGGTGGGGGCACTGAAGCTTTCTTT. Amino acid sequence: CASSSYQQGGGTEAFF.

This clonotype was counted at least ten times. V and J are TRBV20-1 and TRBJ2-6; D is perhaps TRBD2 (6 bases). V lost 6 bases, J lost 4 bases, and 10 bases lay in between. The CDR3 has 13 residues. Germline CDR1 DFQATT, CDR2 SNEGSKA (reference sequence). The CDR3 bases are TGCAGTGCGGAGGGGCCAGGGGCCAACGTCCTGACTTTC. It yields the protein CSAEGPGANVLTF.

The sample holds a few counts of this clonotype. The chain uses TRBV12-5 and TRBJ1-3; unclear D gene. This CDR3 has 16 amino acids. V gave up 6 bases and J gave up 4 bases, with 19 bases separating them. Germline V lookup: CDR1 LGHNT, CDR2 FRNRAP. The DNA for the CDR3 is TGTGCTAGTGGAAACTCGGGCCCTACGGGCGGAAACACCATATATTTT. Amino acids: CASGNSGPTGGNTIYF. The full variable domain, completed using reference TRBV12-5 and TRBJ1-3, is DARVTQTPRHKVTEMGQEVTMRCQPILGHNTVFWYRQTMMQGLELLAYFRNRAPLDDSGMPKDRFSAEMPDATLATLKIQPSEPRDSAVYFCASGNSGPTGGNTIYFGEGSWLTVV.

This clonotype was counted at least ten times. This sequence joins TRBV28 and TRBJ1-2; D is unclear. Trimming stripped 4 bases from V and 1 base from J, with 7 bases between. The CDR3 has 13 amino acids. The germline gives CDR1 MDHEN, CDR2 SYDVKM. CDR3 sequence: CASSSPFNYGYTF. The CDR3 DNA reads as TGTGCCAGCAGTTCCCCGTTTAACTATGGCTACACCTTC.

This clonotype was detected ten times or more. The V call is TRBV5-4, the J call TRBJ1-1; a possible D gene is TRBD1 (6 bases). The CDR3 is made up of 13 amino acids. Trimming shortened V by 1 base and J by 6 bases, and 10 bases separated the two germline ends. Germline V CDR1 and CDR2: SGHNT, YYREEE (reference sequence). The DNA of the CDR3 is TGTGCCAGCAGCTTGACAGGGACGTCTGAAGCTTTCTTT. This codes for CASSLTGTSEAFF.

This clonotype was detected many times. CDR3 DNA sequence: TGTGCCAGCGTCAGACGGAACTCTGGAAACACCATATATTTT. This codes for CASVRRNSGNTIYF. The rearrangement uses TRBV6-7 and TRBJ1-3, with unresolved D. TRBV6-7 is filed as an ORF, its function uncertain. This CDR3 has 14 residues. V was shortened by 8 bases and J by 0 bases, with 11 bases between the two germline ends.

This clonotype has just a few counts. J is TRBJ2-3 and V is TRBV6-2 or TRBV6-3; TRBD2 might be the D (6 bases). The V and J ends lost 6 bases and 2 bases respectively, with 15 bases between them. This CDR3 contains 15 residues. Germline V gene lookup returns CDR1 MNHEY and CDR2 SVGEGT. The CDR3 region has the DNA TGTGCCAGCAGCCGTCATAGCGGTAACACAGATACGCAGTATTTT. Translating gives CASSRHSGNTDTQYF.

The chain joins TRBV11-1 to TRBJ2-2, with D perhaps given as TRBD1 or TRBD2 (6 bases each). The V end lost 0 bases, the J end lost 6 bases, and 8 bases lay between the germline ends. Germline V gene lookup returns CDR1 SGHAT and CDR2 FQDESV (reference sequence). The CDR3 is 14 amino acids. Written as DNA, the CDR3 is TGTGCCAGCAGCTTAGCCGGGGGCCCCGGGGAGCTGTTTTTT. Translated, it gives CASSLAGGPGELFF.

Ten or more counts support this clonotype. The chain employs TRBV5-1 and TRBJ2-7; 10 nucleotides match TRBD2. CDR3 size: 14 residues. The V gene's germline CDR1 is SGHRS and CDR2 YFSETQ. The V and J ends lost 5 bases and 5 bases, in that order; junction bases with no gene match: 7. CDR3 amino acids: CASRWTSGGDEQYF. CDR3 DNA sequence: TGCGCCAGCAGGTGGACTAGCGGTGGGGACGAGCAGTACTTC. Drawing the rest from reference TRBV5-1 and TRBJ2-7, the complete variable domain is KAGVTQTPRYLIKTRGQQVTLSCSPISGHRSVSWYQQTPGQGLQFLFEYFSETQRNKGNFPGRFSGRQFSNSRSEMNVSTLELGDSALYLCASRWTSGGDEQYFGPGTRLTVT.

This clonotype was seen many times. V is TRBV3-2 and J is TRBJ2-1; TRBD1 is the table's D call and was not checked against the DNA. TRBV3-2 is assigned pseudogene status. The CDR3 totals 13 residues. This CDR3 reads CASSSQGSAEQFF. CDR3 DNA sequence: TGTGCCAGCAGCTCACAGGGGTCTGCTGAGCAGTTCTTC.

This rearrangement joins TRBV2 to TRBJ2-5; D not resolved. The germline CDR1 and CDR2 sequences are SNHLY and FYNNEI. The CDR3 consists of 12 residues. The V and J ends lost 4 bases and 5 bases respectively, with 8 bases between them. CDR3 nucleotides: TGTGCCAGCAGTGGGGATCCCGAGACCCAGTACTTC. This sequence encodes CASSGDPETQYF.

The V and J genes are TRBV7-2 and TRBJ2-1; 8 nucleotides line up with TRBD2. CDR3 length: 13 residues. Germline V gene data show CDR1 as SGHTA and CDR2 as FQGNSA. The V and J ends lost 5 bases and 10 bases, in that order; junction bases with no gene match: 7. CDR3 coding DNA: TGTGCCAGCAGCCCCGGTCGGGGGGGCGAGCAGTTCTTC. Translated, it gives CASSPGRGGEQFF.

The rearrangement uses TRBV5-1 and TRBJ1-2, with 9 nucleotides matching TRBD1. The length of the CDR3 is 17 residues. Germline lookup yields CDR1 SGHRS and CDR2 YFSETQ. V was clipped by 1 base and J by 3 bases; unmatched bases: 10. CDR3 DNA: TGCGCCAGCAGCTTGTTCTTTACGGGACAGGGTCACTATGGCTACACCTTC. Its translation is CASSLFFTGQGHYGYTF. Using reference TRBV5-1 and TRBJ1-2 for the parts outside the CDR3, the full variable domain is KAGVTQTPRYLIKTRGQQVTLSCSPISGHRSVSWYQQTPGQGLQFLFEYFSETQRNKGNFPGRFSGRQFSNSRSEMNVSTLELGDSALYLCASSLFFTGQGHYGYTFGSGTRLTVV.

The table lists this clonotype with many counts. The V gene is TRBV5-1, the J gene TRBJ2-1; 7 bases line up with TRBD2. The germline gives CDR1 SGHRS, CDR2 YFSETQ. This CDR3 has 14 amino acids. V was pared by 3 bases and J by 5 bases, with 5 bases of the junction left unmatched. The CDR3, as DNA: TGCGCCAGCAGCTGGCGGGACTACAACAATGAGCAGTTCTTC. Its protein product is CASSWRDYNNEQFF.